These T cell receptor beta chains were read from a single sample in a study of blood T cell repertoires in COVID-19. Here immunoSEQ multiplex PCR was the method, and the copy in TCRdb shows in-frame clones only, minus some. Among hundreds of thousands of clones listed, about 86% were seen once. Sequences were obtained from PBMCs or T cells enriched from blood (not recorded which). All receptors come from a woman aged 45 to 65 who had recovered from COVID-19. CDR3s include the opening cysteine and the closing phenylalanine or tryptophan. A D gene is named only where the DNA matches it firmly. Only part of the rows carry a size: once, few, many, or a class if the clone is expanded.

V	size	D	J	DNA	CDR3
TRBV9	NA	NA	TRBJ1-5	TGTGCCAGCAGCGTAGAAGCTGGAAGGGGTCAGCCCCAGCATTTT	CASSVEAGRGQPQHF
TRBV28	NA	NA	TRBJ2-2	TGTGCCAGCAGTTACCTTTCCGGGACACTGAACACCGGGGAGCTGTTTTTT	CASSYLSGTLNTGELFF
TRBV24-1	NA	TRBD1	TRBJ1-2	TGTGCCACCAGTGATTCCACAACGGGACAGGGGTTCTATGGCTACACCTTC	CATSDSTTGQGFYGYTF
TRBV6-5	NA	TRBD1	TRBJ2-1	TGTGCCAGCAGTCCGCGGACAGGGGTGTTTAATGAGCAGTTCTTC	CASSPRTGVFNEQFF
TRBV28	NA	NA	TRBJ1-4	TGTGCCAGCAGTTCGGGGGGGGCAGGAACACATGAAAAACTGTTTTTT	CASSSGGAGTHEKLFF
TRBV2	NA	TRBD2	TRBJ2-7	TGTGCCAGCAGCCTCTCAGGGAGGGCAGCTTACGAGCAGTACTTC	CASSLSGRAAYEQYF
TRBV10-1	NA	TRBD1	TRBJ1-5	TGCGCCAGCAGAACCGGGACAGGGGTTCAGCCCCAGCATTTT	CASRTGTGVQPQHF
TRBV15	NA	NA	TRBJ2-7	TGTGCCACCAGCAATTTATACGAGCAGTACTTC	CATSNLYEQYF
TRBV5-1	few	TRBD2	TRBJ2-3	TGCGCCAGCAGCTTGGAAGGGACTAACACAGATACGCAGTATTTT	CASSLEGTNTDTQYF
TRBV4-2	NA	TRBD2	TRBJ2-7	TGTGCCAGCAGCCAAGGTCTAGCGGGGGGCTCCTACGAGCAGTACTTC	CASSQGLAGGSYEQYF
TRBV9	few	TRBD1	TRBJ2-5	TGTGCCAGCAGCCTCGGGACAGGGGGATTGGAGACCCAGTACTTC	CASSLGTGGLETQYF
TRBV12-3/TRBV12-4	NA	NA	TRBJ1-1	TGTGCCAGCAGCTCCCTTACGGGGCGGGAGGCTTTCTTT	CASSSLTGREAFF
TRBV7-8	few	TRBD2	TRBJ2-7	TGTGCCAGCAGCCCGGGACTAGCGGGGGGGTTTAGGTACTTC	CASSPGLAGGFRYF
TRBV11-2	NA	TRBD1	TRBJ1-6	TGTGCCAGCAGGCTACTAGGGACAGGGGAATCACCCCTCCACTTT	CASRLLGTGESPLHF
TRBV7-2	NA	TRBD2	TRBJ2-5	TGTGCCAGCAGCTTAAGACTAGCGGGGGTTGAGACCCAGTACTTC	CASSLRLAGVETQYF
TRBV7-3	NA	NA	TRBJ1-6	TGTGCCAGCAGCCCAATGGGGGGGGATTCACCCCTCCACTTT	CASSPMGGDSPLHF
TRBV30	once	NA	TRBJ1-6	TGTGCCTGGAGTGTTGATAGAGCTAATTCACCCCTCCACTTT	CAWSVDRANSPLHF
TRBV4-1	NA	NA	TRBJ2-3	TGCGCCAGCAGCCAATTTCCAGACGGGGATACGCAGTATTTT	CASSQFPDGDTQYF
TRBV28	NA	NA	TRBJ1-2	TGTGCCAGCAGTTTATTTCCAGGGGCAAACTATGGCTACACCTTC	CASSLFPGANYGYTF
TRBV9	NA	NA	TRBJ1-6	TGTGCCAGCCGGGATACAGGGTATTCACCCCTCCACTTT	CASRDTGYSPLHF
TRBV12-3/TRBV12-4	NA	NA	TRBJ2-7	TGTGCCAGCAGTTCGAGGTACGAGCAGTACTTC	CASSSRYEQYF
TRBV9	NA	NA	TRBJ1-1	TGTGCCAGCAGCTCCGGATCAGCGGGGAACACTGAAGCTTTCTTT	CASSSGSAGNTEAFF
TRBV11-2	NA	TRBD1	TRBJ1-1	TGTGCCAGCAGCTTAATGACAGGGTTAGGGAACACTGAAGCTTTCTTT	CASSLMTGLGNTEAFF
TRBV7-6	NA	TRBD1	TRBJ2-5	TGTGCCAGCAGCTCCGGACAGGCTCCTTGGGGGACCCAGTACTTC	CASSSGQAPWGTQYF
TRBV28	NA	TRBD1	TRBJ2-7	TGTGCCAGCAGTTACGGGACAGGGGGCGCCTACGAGCAGTACTTC	CASSYGTGGAYEQYF
TRBV21-1	NA	NA	TRBJ1-2	TGTGCCAGCATCTCTAGCCGGACGGAAAAACACTATGGCTACACCTTC	CASISSRTEKHYGYTF
TRBV2	NA	TRBD1	TRBJ1-2	TGTGCCAGCAGTGAAAAGTTCGGGGGGACAGGCGGTTCTGTTGATCGTGGCTACACCTTC	CASSEKFGGTGGSVDRGYTF
TRBV6-5	NA	TRBD2	TRBJ2-1	TGTGCCAGCAGTTACTCGGGCGGGGGGGGCCGGCCCGCGCAGTTCTTC	CASSYSGGGGRPAQFF
TRBV5-6	NA	TRBD1	TRBJ1-6	TGTGCCAGCAGCTCTTTTCAGGGACAGGGTATTGGCAGCTCACCCCTCCACTTT	CASSSFQGQGIGSSPLHF
TRBV5-1	NA	NA	TRBJ2-2	TGCGCCAGCAGCTTGGGCCATACGGGCACCGGGGAGCTGTTTTTT	CASSLGHTGTGELFF
TRBV28	NA	NA	TRBJ1-1	TGTGCCAGCAGGCCTGTGGGGGAGGGGAGGTTGAACACTGAAGCTTTCTTT	CASRPVGEGRLNTEAFF
TRBV19	NA	NA	TRBJ1-5	TGTGCCAGTAGTATAGCCAGGTATAGCAATCAGCCCCAGCATTTT	CASSIARYSNQPQHF
TRBV28	NA	TRBD2	TRBJ2-1	TGTGCCAGCACAACTAGCGGGGGAACTTACAATGAGCAGTTCTTC	CASTTSGGTYNEQFF
TRBV7-9	NA	NA	TRBJ2-7	TGTGCCAGCAGCCAAACAGGGACCTCCTACGAGCAGTACTTC	CASSQTGTSYEQYF
TRBV27	NA	NA	TRBJ2-2	TGTGCCAGCAGTCCCATAGATAAGAACACCGGGGAGCTGTTTTTT	CASSPIDKNTGELFF
TRBV5-1	NA	NA	TRBJ1-1	TGCGCCAGCAGCTTTAGGCAGGGTGGCACTGAAGCTTTCTTT	CASSFRQGGTEAFF
TRBV6-1	NA	TRBD2	TRBJ2-2	TGTGCCAGCAGTGAAAGGACGTTTAGCGGGGTGAACACCGGGGAGCTGTTTTTT	CASSERTFSGVNTGELFF
TRBV9	NA	NA	TRBJ2-7	TGTGCCAGCAGCCCAACTAGCTCCCTCTACGAGCAGTACTTC	CASSPTSSLYEQYF
TRBV7-9	NA	TRBD2	TRBJ2-5	TGTGCCAGCAGCTTAGCGGGGGGGGTCGAGACCCAGTACTTC	CASSLAGGVETQYF
TRBV2	once	NA	TRBJ1-5	TGTGCCAGCACCGGGGGTCAGTATAGCAATCAGCCCCAGCATTTT	CASTGGQYSNQPQHF
TRBV11-2	NA	NA	TRBJ2-7	TGTGCCAGCAGCTTAGAGGGCGGGCGGCCCTACGAGCAGTACTTC	CASSLEGGRPYEQYF
TRBV4-1	NA	TRBD1	TRBJ2-3	TGCGCCAGCAGCCAACAACCCGGGACAGGGACAGATACGCAGTATTTT	CASSQQPGTGTDTQYF
TRBV7-2	NA	NA	TRBJ2-7	TGTGCCAGCAGCTTAGGAGGGGGGGTGACCTACGAGCAGTACTTC	CASSLGGGVTYEQYF
TRBV30	NA	NA	TRBJ1-2	TGTGCCTGGAGTAAAGTGTCAGCGCCTAACTATGGCTACACCTTC	CAWSKVSAPNYGYTF
TRBV19	once	TRBD1	TRBJ1-6	TGTGCCAGTACCGACACAGGGGGACTTAATTCACCCCTCCACTTT	CASTDTGGLNSPLHF
TRBV3-1/TRBV3-2	NA	TRBD2	TRBJ2-1	TGTGCCAGCAGCCAAGCTAGCGGGGGGGCCAATGAGCAGTTCTTC	CASSQASGGANEQFF
TRBV3-1/TRBV3-2	NA	TRBD1	TRBJ2-7	TGTGCCAGCAGCCCCGGGACAGGTAGCCGCGGGCAGTACTTC	CASSPGTGSRGQYF
TRBV5-1	once	NA	TRBJ1-6	TGCGCCAGCAGCCCGGACAGATACACACCCCTCCACTTT	CASSPDRYTPLHF
TRBV6-5	NA	TRBD1	TRBJ1-2	TGTGCCAGCAGTTATCTCTTGACAGGGGGCGAAGATGGCTACACCTTC	CASSYLLTGGEDGYTF
TRBV3-1/TRBV3-2	few	TRBD1	TRBJ1-2	TGTGCCAGCAGCATGGACAGGGGGCTCCAGGACGGTGGCTACACCTTC	CASSMDRGLQDGGYTF
TRBV28	NA	NA	TRBJ1-1	TGTGCCAGCAGTTCCATGGGGGGGCCGCTTGAAGCTTTCTTT	CASSSMGGPLEAFF
TRBV9	NA	NA	TRBJ1-2	TGTGCCAGCAGCGTAGGGCGCCTGGGAGTGGGCTACACCTTC	CASSVGRLGVGYTF
TRBV25-1	NA	NA	TRBJ2-7	TGTGCTTCGACAGGATCCTACGAGCAGTACTTC	CASTGSYEQYF
TRBV19	NA	NA	TRBJ1-5	TGTGCCAGTAGTATAATAGGCAGGGAAAAGGGGCAGCCCCAGCATTTT	CASSIIGREKGQPQHF